The table lists the clone carrying this T cell receptor (beta chain) with a count of one. This record belongs to a study of immune characterization of retroperitoneal liposarcoma. Each CDR3 protein gets one entry after TCRdb re-called the PCR reads with MiXCR. The table records thousands of distinct CDR3 sequences, 40% to 55% of them present only once. Looked up from germline, CDR1 is MNHNS and CDR2 is SASEGT. V dropped 4 bases and J dropped 5; count of bases not matched to a gene: 8. The CDR3 contains 15 residues. The sample comprised tumor tissue. The chain uses TRBV6-1 and TRBJ1-1; TRBD1 matches at 9 bases. This TCR was sampled from a male donor with retroperitoneal liposarcoma. DNA for the CDR3: TGTGCCAGCAGTGGCGCCGGGACAGGGCAGACTGAAGCTTTCTTT. Its protein product is CASSGAGTGQTEAFF.